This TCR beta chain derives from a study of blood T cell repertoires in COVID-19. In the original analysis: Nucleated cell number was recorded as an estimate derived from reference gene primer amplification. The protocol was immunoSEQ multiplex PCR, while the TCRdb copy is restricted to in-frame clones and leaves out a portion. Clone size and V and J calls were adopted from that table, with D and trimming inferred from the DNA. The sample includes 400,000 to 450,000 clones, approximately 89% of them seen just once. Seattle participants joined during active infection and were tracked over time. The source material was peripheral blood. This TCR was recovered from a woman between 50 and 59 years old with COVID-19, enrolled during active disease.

Here the CDR3 reads CSGQGGQETQYF. The CDR3 nucleotides are TGCAGCGGACAGGGAGGTCAAGAGACCCAGTACTTC. The chain is built from TRBV29-1 and TRBJ2-5; maybe TRBD1 (7 bases). This CDR3 has 12 amino acids. The ends were cut back, 7 bases at V and 2 bases at J, with 11 bases in the middle. Looked up from germline, CDR1 is SQVTM and CDR2 is ANQGSEA.